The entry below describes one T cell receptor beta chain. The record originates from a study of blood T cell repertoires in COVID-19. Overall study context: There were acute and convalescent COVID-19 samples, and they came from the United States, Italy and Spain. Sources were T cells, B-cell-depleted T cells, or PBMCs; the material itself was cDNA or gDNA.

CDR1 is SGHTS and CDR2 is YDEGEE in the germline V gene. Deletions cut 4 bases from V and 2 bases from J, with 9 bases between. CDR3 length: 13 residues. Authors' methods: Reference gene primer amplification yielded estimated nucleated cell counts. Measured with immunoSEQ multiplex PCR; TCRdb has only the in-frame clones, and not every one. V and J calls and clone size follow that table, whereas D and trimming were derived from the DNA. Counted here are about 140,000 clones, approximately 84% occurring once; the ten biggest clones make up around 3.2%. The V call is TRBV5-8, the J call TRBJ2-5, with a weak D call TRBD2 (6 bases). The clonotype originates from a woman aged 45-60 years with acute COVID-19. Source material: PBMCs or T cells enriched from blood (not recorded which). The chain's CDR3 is CASSRDLQETQYF. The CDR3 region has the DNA TGTGCCAGCAGCCGGGACTTACAAGAGACCCAGTACTTC.